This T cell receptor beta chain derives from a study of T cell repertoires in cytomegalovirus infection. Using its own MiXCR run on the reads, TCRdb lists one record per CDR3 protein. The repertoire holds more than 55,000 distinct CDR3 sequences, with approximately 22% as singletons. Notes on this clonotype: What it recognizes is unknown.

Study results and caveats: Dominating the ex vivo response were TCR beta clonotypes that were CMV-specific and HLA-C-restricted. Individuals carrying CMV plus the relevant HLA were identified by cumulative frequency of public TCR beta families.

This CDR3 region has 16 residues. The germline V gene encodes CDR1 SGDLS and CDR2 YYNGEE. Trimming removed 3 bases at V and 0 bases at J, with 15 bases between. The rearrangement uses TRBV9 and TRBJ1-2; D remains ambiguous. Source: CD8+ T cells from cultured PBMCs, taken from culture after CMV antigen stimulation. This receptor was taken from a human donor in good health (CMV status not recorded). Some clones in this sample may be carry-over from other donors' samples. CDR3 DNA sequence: TGTGCCAGCAGCGCCTTCTCTCGGCGGTCTAACTATGGCTACACCTTC. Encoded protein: CASSAFSRRSNYGYTF.